The source of this T cell receptor (beta chain) is a study of blood T cell repertoires in COVID-19. Study-level background: Samples of COVID-19 (acute and convalescent) were obtained from the United States, Italy and Spain.

V shed 3 bases and J shed 4 bases, with 6 bases lying between them. The CDR3 spans 12 residues. The V gene's germline CDR1 is MDHEN and CDR2 SYDVKM. Concerning this clone: This sample also contains other DNA sequences that code for the same CDR3.

In terms of age and location, participants ranged from roughly 18 to 95 years and lived in about 25 US areas. Cohort placement rested on clinical history that participants reported themselves. As handled by the study authors: Nucleated cell number was recorded as an estimate derived from reference gene primer amplification. Using immunoSEQ multiplex PCR, the repertoire was profiled, and TCRdb retains in-frame clones only, with some absent. V and J calls and clone size come straight from that table; D and trimming were deduced from the DNA. The table includes about 210,000 clones, around 90% detected once.

Input material: PBMCs or T cells enriched from blood (not recorded which). The J gene is TRBJ1-2, the V gene TRBV28, with TRBD1 as a possible D gene (5 bases). This TCR was sampled from a young man with acute COVID-19. CDR3 nucleotides: TGTGCCAGCAGTTTGGGGGGCTATGGCTACACCTTC. Residues: CASSLGGYGYTF.